These 19 T cell receptor beta chains originate from one sample sequenced in a study of T cell responses to AZD1222 COVID-19 vaccine. Clones were read by immunoSEQ multiplex PCR, and TCRdb kept only the in-frame ones, dropping some. The sample yields 160,000 or so clones, 85% to 90% seen once. The sequenced sample was peripheral blood, obtained on day 0 of AZD1222 vaccination. These receptors were taken from an adult in good health.

This clone was observed once. V is TRBV30 and J is TRBJ1-2; 9 nucleotides line up with TRBD1. This CDR3 region has 14 residues. V trimming: 4 bases; J trimming: 4 bases; junction bases outside the gene matches: 7. Germline V lookup: CDR1 GTSNPN, CDR2 SVGIG (reference sequence). The CDR3 DNA reads TGTGCCTGGAATTCGGACAGGGGATCCTATGGCTACACCTTC. Protein: CAWNSDRGSYGYTF.

J is TRBJ1-1 and V is TRBV19, with 7 bases lining up with TRBD1. The CDR3 has 14 residues. Germline CDR1 is LNHDA and CDR2 is SQIVND (reference sequence). The ends lost 7 bases at V and 6 bases at J; junction bases unmatched: 11. For the CDR3, the DNA is TGTGCCAGTACCTACAGGGGTTCACGGTCTGAAGCTTTCTTT. Its protein is CASTYRGSRSEAFF.

The chain uses TRBV7-2 and TRBJ2-1; 12 nucleotides agree with TRBD2. Germline trimming cut 7 bases from V and 7 bases from J; bases unmatched to any gene: 20. Looked up from germline, CDR1 is SGHTA and CDR2 is FQGNSA. This CDR3 has 19 amino acids. The CDR3 is CASTLVVDNRLAGVNEQFF. In nucleotides, the CDR3 is TGTGCCAGCACCCTGGTTGTGGACAACAGACTAGCGGGAGTTAATGAGCAGTTCTTC.

This chain links TRBV6-1 with TRBJ1-2, with 9 bases fitting TRBD1. Germline CDR1 reads MNHNS; CDR2 reads SASEGT. The CDR3 is 17 amino acids. The trim removed 0 bases at V and 5 bases at J, leaving 10 bases unmatched. In nucleotides, the CDR3 is TGTGCCAGCAGTGAAGCCACCGGGACAGGGTTCCCTTATGGCTACACCTTC. Its translation: CASSEATGTGFPYGYTF.

The chain recombines TRBV19 with TRBJ2-7; 11 bases are a match to TRBD2. CDR1 is LNHDA and CDR2 is SQIVND in the germline V gene (reference sequence). V dropped 5 bases and J dropped 3; count of bases not matched to a gene: 9. This CDR3 has 16 residues. The CDR3 reads CASSSNGLAGRYEQYF. The CDR3 DNA follows: TGTGCCAGTAGTTCTAACGGACTAGCGGGCCGCTACGAGCAGTACTTC.

The chain combines TRBV7-2 with TRBJ1-1; perhaps TRBD1 as D (6 bases). The CDR3 consists of 16 residues. Trimming stripped 4 bases from V and 0 bases from J, with 15 bases between. In germline, CDR1 is SGHTA, CDR2 FQGNSA. CDR3 protein: CASSSGVGGLNTEAFF. In DNA, the CDR3 is TGTGCCAGCAGCTCAGGGGTAGGGGGGCTGAACACTGAAGCTTTCTTT.

This chain joins TRBV6-5 and TRBJ2-7; 7 bases match TRBD1. The germline V gene encodes CDR1 MNHEY and CDR2 SVGAGI. After removal of 3 bases from V and 0 bases from J, the junction contained 5 bases not matched to a gene. The CDR3 is 15 residues long. In DNA, the CDR3 is TGTGCCAGCAGTTATGGGGGACAGAACTCCTACGAGCAGTACTTC. Amino acid sequence: CASSYGGQNSYEQYF.

CDR3 sequence: CASSMLAGVSGEQFF. The CDR3 coding sequence is TGTGCCAGTAGTATGCTAGCGGGAGTGAGTGGTGAGCAGTTCTTC. The rearrangement links TRBV19 to TRBJ2-1; TRBD2 agrees at 10 bases. Germline CDR1 reads LNHDA; CDR2 reads SQIVND (reference sequence). The CDR3 is 15 amino acids. Germline trimming cut 3 bases from V and 9 bases from J; bases unmatched to any gene: 8.

J is TRBJ1-2 and V is TRBV5-1; 8 bases are shared with TRBD1. The CDR3 consists of 14 residues. V shed 1 base, J shed 6 bases, and the junction held 5 bases outside the gene matches. The V gene's germline CDR1 is SGHRS and CDR2 YFSETQ. This CDR3 reads CASSLSPTGDGYTF. The CDR3 region has the DNA TGCGCCAGCAGCTTGAGTCCGACAGGGGATGGCTACACCTTC.

V usage is TRBV18 and J usage is TRBJ1-3; possibly TRBD1 for D (6 bases). CDR1 is KGHSH and CDR2 is LQKENI in the germline V gene. The CDR3 loop spans 13 amino acids. V lost 5 bases and J 4 bases, leaving 9 bases between the germline ends. CDR3: CASSYGTGNTIYF. The CDR3, as DNA: TGTGCCAGCTCATACGGGACAGGAAACACCATATATTTT.

V gene TRBV28 combines with J gene TRBJ1-6; 7 bases align to TRBD1. V lost 5 bases, J lost 4 bases, and 8 bases stayed unmatched. CDR1 and CDR2 from the germline V gene are MDHEN and SYDVKM. There are 16 residues in the CDR3. The CDR3 DNA follows: TGTGCCAGCAGTCTCAGACAGGGCACTTATAATTCACCCCTCCACTTT. This translates into CASSLRQGTYNSPLHF.

V usage is TRBV4-3 and J usage is TRBJ2-7, with 10 bases aligning to TRBD2. The CDR3 spans 18 residues. Germline V gives CDR1 LGHNA, CDR2 YSLEER. With 0 bases clipped from V and 3 bases from J, the junction kept 11 bases outside the gene matches. DNA of the CDR3: TGCGCCAGCAGCCAAGACACTAGCGGGACCAATCTTTACTACGAGCAGTACTTC. Protein: CASSQDTSGTNLYYEQYF.

The V and J genes are TRBV18 and TRBJ2-3; D not certain. In germline, CDR1 is KGHSH, CDR2 LQKENI. Trimming took 3 bases from V and 0 from J, leaving 7 bases between them. This CDR3 has 14 amino acids. The CDR3, as DNA: TGTGCCAGCTCACCGTCTCTAAGCACAGATACGCAGTATTTT. This gives the protein CASSPSLSTDTQYF. Looking up the rest from reference TRBV18 and TRBJ2-3 gives the full variable domain: NAGVMQNPRHLVRRRGQEARLRCSPMKGHSHVYWYRQLPEEGLKFMVYLQKENIIDESGMPKERFSAEFPKEGPSILRIQQVVRGDSAAYFCASSPSLSTDTQYFGPGTRLTVL.

Only a few counts were recorded for this clone. The chain combines TRBV6-1 with TRBJ2-7; a possible D gene is TRBD1 (5 bases). Per the germline V gene, CDR1 is MNHNS and CDR2 is SASEGT. Trimming removed 3 bases from V and 3 bases from J, with 21 bases in between. The CDR3 runs 17 residues. The CDR3 nucleotides are TGTGCCAGCAGTGACGGCAGGTTATCAAGGGGTCTCTACGAGCAGTACTTC. This gives the protein CASSDGRLSRGLYEQYF.

The chain combines TRBV28 with TRBJ1-2; a weak D match, TRBD1 (6 bases). Germline values: CDR1 MDHEN, CDR2 SYDVKM. V gave up 7 bases and J gave up 5 bases, with 14 bases separating them. The CDR3 length is 13 residues. CDR3 DNA: TGTGCCAGCAAGGAAACAGGGCCTTATGGCTACACCTTC. Translation: CASKETGPYGYTF.

The chain is built from TRBV25-1 and TRBJ1-5; D possibly corresponds to TRBD1 (6 bases). The CDR3 is 14 amino acids. V lost 3 bases and J 5 bases, leaving 11 bases between the germline ends. CDR1 and CDR2 (germline): MGHDK, SYGVNS. CDR3 sequence (DNA): TGTGCCAGCAGTGATTGGGGGCAGGATCAGCCCCAGCATTTT. It translates to CASSDWGQDQPQHF.

The J gene is TRBJ1-4, the V gene TRBV5-5, with TRBD1 matching 8 bases. Germline-derived CDR1 and CDR2 are SGHKS and YYEKEE (reference sequence). The CDR3 runs 16 residues. V gave up 3 bases and J gave up 6 bases; unmatched junction bases: 10. The CDR3 DNA reads as TGTGCCAGCAGCTCGGCCCCGGACAGGGTTTATGAAAAACTGTTTTTT. Encoded protein: CASSSAPDRVYEKLFF.

This chain uses TRBV4-3 with TRBJ1-5, with 8 bases matching TRBD1. The CDR3 totals 19 residues. Looked up from germline, CDR1 is LGHNA and CDR2 is YSLEER. Trimming removed 0 bases from V and 1 base from J; junction bases left unmatched: 11. CDR3: CASSQDLYRGEVSNQPQHF. In DNA form, the CDR3 reads TGCGCCAGCAGCCAAGATTTGTACAGGGGGGAAGTGAGCAATCAGCCCCAGCATTTT.

The chain uses TRBV11-1 and TRBJ1-3, with a weak D call TRBD1 (6 bases). Germline-derived CDR1 and CDR2 are SGHAT and FQDESV (reference sequence). This CDR3 is built from 15 residues. The V and J ends lost 6 bases and 2 bases respectively, with 14 bases between them. The CDR3 DNA is TGTGCCAGCAGGAAGGACAGACTAACTGGAAACACCATATATTTT. It specifies CASRKDRLTGNTIYF.